These 29 T cell receptor beta chains originate from one sample sequenced in a study of cytomegalovirus exposure and HLA in healthy donors. PCR involved 60 Vbeta and 13 Jbeta primers. The table came from immunoSEQ multiplex PCR; TCRdb's copy has only in-frame clones and leaves some out. The sample lists around 100,000 clones, about 70% occurring once. Sequences were obtained from PBMCs. The receptors come from a woman aged 25-40 years in good health and CMV-seronegative.

The chain has TRBV13 and TRBJ2-6; D not certain. CDR1 and CDR2 from the germline V gene are PRHDT and FYEKMQ (reference sequence). The V end was cut by 1 base, the J end by 0 bases, with 7 bases between. The CDR3 length is 16 residues. CDR3 in DNA: TGTGCCAGCAGCTTAGAGGAGTACTCTGGGGCCAACGTCCTGACTTTC. Its protein is CASSLEEYSGANVLTF.

CDR3 nucleotides: TGTGCCAGCAGCTTAGCGGCCTACTATGGCTACACCTTC. Amino acid sequence: CASSLAAYYGYTF. This chain connects TRBV7-2 to TRBJ1-2, with D uncertain. The V end was cut by 0 bases, the J end by 3 bases, with 5 bases between. CDR3 length: 13 residues. CDR1 SGHTA and CDR2 FQGNSA come from the germline V gene.

This clone was found once. The chain has TRBV27 and TRBJ2-7; TRBD2 matches at 7 bases. Germline CDR1 reads MNHEY; CDR2 reads SMNVEV (reference sequence). V was pared by 9 bases and J by 2 bases, with 4 bases of the junction left unmatched. The CDR3 spans 12 residues. This CDR3 is CASHGGTYEQYF. CDR3 coding DNA: TGTGCCAGTCACGGGGGGACCTACGAGCAGTACTTC.

This sequence joins TRBV6-1 and TRBJ2-5; 7 bases are a match to TRBD1. The CDR3 runs 14 residues. Germline lookup yields CDR1 MNHNS and CDR2 SASEGT. After removal of 5 bases from V and 5 bases from J, the junction contained 8 bases not matched to a gene. This chain's CDR3 is CASSKTGIGETQYF. CDR3 nucleotides: TGTGCCAGCAGTAAGACAGGGATCGGGGAGACCCAGTACTTC.

This chain connects TRBV19 to TRBJ2-6, with TRBD1 matching over 9 bases. Germline CDR1 LNHDA, CDR2 SQIVND (reference sequence). CDR3 length: 18 residues. J lost 2 bases, V lost 3 bases, and 8 bases had no gene match. Here the CDR3 DNA reads TGTGCCAGTAGTATCCCGGGACAGGGAACGCCTGGGGCCAACGTCCTGACTTTC. Protein sequence: CASSIPGQGTPGANVLTF.

V usage is TRBV30 and J usage is TRBJ1-5, with D maybe TRBD1 (6 bases). CDR1 and CDR2 (germline): GTSNPN, SVGIG (reference sequence). The CDR3 is 14 residues long. Trimming removed 2 bases from V and 3 bases from J, with 11 bases in between. CDR3 loop: CAWSIWTANQPQHF. The DNA of the CDR3 is TGTGCCTGGAGTATCTGGACAGCCAATCAGCCCCAGCATTTT.

CDR3 nucleotides: TGTGCCAGCAGTCGGGGGGTCTGGGATACGCAGTATTTT. It is translated as CASSRGVWDTQYF. J is TRBJ2-3 and V is TRBV6-4; 7 bases are shared with TRBD2. The CDR3 has 13 residues. Germline V lookup: CDR1 MRHNA, CDR2 SNTAGT. V was clipped by 5 bases and J by 6 bases; unmatched bases: 5.

The chain combines TRBV29-1 with TRBJ1-1, with D unresolved. The CDR3 is 11 residues long. CDR1 is SQVTM and CDR2 is ANQGSEA in the germline V gene. V shed 5 bases and J shed 8 bases, with 12 bases lying between them. CDR3 bases: TGCAGCGTTTGTACTGTCTCAGAAGCTTTCTTT. Protein: CSVCTVSEAFF.

The genes are TRBV6-6 and TRBJ1-1; D might be TRBD1 (5 bases). Germline V gene sequence: CDR1 MNHNY, CDR2 SVGAGI (reference sequence). V was pared by 7 bases and J by 1 base, with 13 bases between. The CDR3 runs to 14 residues. CDR3 DNA sequence: TGTGCCAGCAACTCTCGGCAGGGGAACACTGAAGCTTTCTTT. Translating it yields CASNSRQGNTEAFF.

This rearrangement joins TRBV7-2 to TRBJ1-5; the match to TRBD1 covers 9 bases. After removal of 1 base from V and 5 bases from J, the junction contained 3 bases not matched to a gene. Germline V gives CDR1 SGHTA, CDR2 FQGNSA. The CDR3 has 15 amino acids. The chain's CDR3 is CASSLGQGGDQPQHF. The CDR3 DNA follows: TGTGCCAGCAGCTTAGGACAGGGGGGCGATCAGCCCCAGCATTTT. Together with reference TRBV7-2 and TRBJ1-5, the CDR3 gives the full variable domain: GAGVSQSPSNKVTEKGKDVELRCDPISGHTALYWYRQSLGQGLEFLIYFQGNSAPDKSGLPSDRFSAERTGGSVSTLTIQRTQQEDSAVYLCASSLGQGGDQPQHFGDGTRLSIL.

J is TRBJ2-5 and V is TRBV7-6; 11 positions agree with TRBD1. CDR3 size: 17 residues. The germline V gene encodes CDR1 SGHVS and CDR2 FNYEAQ. V was clipped by 5 bases and J by 4 bases; unmatched bases: 12. CDR3 in DNA: TGTGCCAGCAGCGACCGGGACAGGGGGTTGCTGAGAGAGACCCAGTACTTC. Translated, it gives CASSDRDRGLLRETQYF.

V is TRBV6-5 and J is TRBJ2-7; 7 bases agree with TRBD1. Unmatched junction bases numbered 10, after V lost 6 bases and J lost 2 bases. The germline V gene encodes CDR1 MNHEY and CDR2 SVGAGI. This CDR3 region has 15 residues. CDR3 amino acids: CASRTQQQGTYEQYF. CDR3 DNA: TGTGCCAGCAGAACCCAACAACAGGGGACCTACGAGCAGTACTTC.

The chain recombines TRBV6-5 with TRBJ2-1; maybe TRBD2 (6 bases). The CDR3 consists of 15 residues. Trimming cost V 4 bases and J 2 bases, with 12 bases left between them. Germline CDR1 reads MNHEY; CDR2 reads SVGAGI. The CDR3 DNA follows: TGTGCCAGCAGTTTTAGCGGCAAACCCTACAATGAGCAGTTCTTC. Residues: CASSFSGKPYNEQFF.

The genes are TRBV18 and TRBJ2-1, with 10 nucleotides matching TRBD2. The trim removed 3 bases at V and 4 bases at J, leaving 3 bases unmatched. Germline V gene sequence: CDR1 KGHSH, CDR2 LQKENI. This CDR3 spans 15 amino acids. The CDR3 reads CASSPRTSGYNEQFF. In DNA form, the CDR3 reads TGTGCCAGCTCACCCCGGACTAGCGGTTACAATGAGCAGTTCTTC.

The chain links TRBV6-1 to TRBJ1-6; TRBD1 aligns across 8 bases. The CDR3 has 16 residues. Germline-derived CDR1 and CDR2 are MNHNS and SASEGT. V shed 2 bases, J shed 7 bases, and the junction held 7 bases outside the gene matches. In nucleotides, the CDR3 is TGTGCCAGCAGTGAACTGAGACAGGGGCAAAATTCACCCCTCCACTTT. This encodes CASSELRQGQNSPLHF.

V is TRBV27 and J is TRBJ2-1; perhaps TRBD1 as D (5 bases). This CDR3 comprises 14 residues. V lost 5 bases and J lost 8, with 16 bases in between. The V gene's germline CDR1 is MNHEY and CDR2 SMNVEV (reference sequence). Here the CDR3 DNA reads TGTGCCAGCAGTCGAATTGACAGTTTCCATGAGCAGTTCTTC. Translating it yields CASSRIDSFHEQFF.

This chain uses TRBV5-6 with TRBJ1-2, with TRBD1 as a possible D gene (5 bases). This CDR3 has 13 residues. The V gene lost 4 bases and the J gene lost 4 bases, with 11 bases spanning the gap. Germline CDR1 and CDR2: SGHDT and YYEEEE. Here the CDR3 reads CASSSEGLYGYTF. In DNA, the CDR3 is TGTGCCAGCAGCAGTGAGGGACTCTATGGCTACACCTTC.

This chain joins TRBV29-1 and TRBJ1-1; D perhaps matches TRBD1 (6 bases). V shed 5 bases and J shed 5 bases, with 15 bases lying between them. In germline, CDR1 is SQVTM, CDR2 ANQGSEA. The CDR3 sequence is 13 residues long. CDR3 region: CSVRGGAETEAFF. The CDR3 DNA reads TGCAGCGTTCGGGGGGGCGCGGAGACTGAAGCTTTCTTT.

The rearrangement uses TRBV7-9 and TRBJ2-7, with 7 positions matching TRBD1. This CDR3 comprises 13 residues. Germline V gene lookup returns CDR1 SEHNR and CDR2 FQNEAQ (reference sequence). Losses at the gene ends were 5 bases for V and 2 bases for J; bases not matched to a gene: 3. The CDR3 region is CASSRQGAYEQYF. The CDR3 coding sequence is TGTGCCAGCAGCCGACAGGGAGCCTACGAGCAGTACTTC. Complete variable domain (other parts from reference TRBV7-9 and TRBJ2-7): DTGVSQNPRHKITKRGQNVTFRCDPISEHNRLYWYRQTLGQGPEFLTYFQNEAQLEKSRLLSDRFSAERPKGSFSTLEIQRTEQGDSAMYLCASSRQGAYEQYFGPGTRLTVT.

V gene TRBV7-8 combines with J gene TRBJ1-5, with a possible D match to TRBD1 (6 bases). From germline, CDR1 is SGHVS and CDR2 FQNEAQ. The CDR3 sequence is 14 residues long. The germline V and J ends were trimmed by 3 bases and 5 bases, with 11 bases remaining between them. The CDR3 coding sequence is TGTGCCAGCAGCTTCCGGGACAACTATCAGCCCCAGCATTTT. It specifies CASSFRDNYQPQHF.

V is TRBV2 and J is TRBJ2-5; the match to TRBD1 covers 10 bases. Germline V CDR1 and CDR2: SNHLY, FYNNEI. V trimming: 4 bases; J trimming: 5 bases; junction bases outside the gene matches: 7. The CDR3 has 15 residues. The CDR3: CASSGQGALGETQYF. As DNA, the CDR3 is TGTGCCAGCAGTGGACAGGGGGCTTTAGGGGAGACCCAGTACTTC. The full variable domain, rest sourced from reference TRBV2 and TRBJ2-5, is EPEVTQTPSHQVTQMGQEVILRCVPISNHLYFYWYRQILGQKVEFLVSFYNNEISEKSEIFDDQFSVERPDGSNFTLKIRSTKLEDSAMYFCASSGQGALGETQYFGPGTRLLVL.

This clone was counted only a few times. The V and J genes are TRBV6-1 and TRBJ1-5, with 7 bases that match TRBD1. The CDR3 consists of 14 residues. Trimming at V came to 2 bases and at J to 6 bases, leaving 4 bases not matched to a gene. Germline V gene data show CDR1 as MNHNS and CDR2 as SASEGT. This chain's CDR3 is CASSETGAGQPQHF. CDR3 DNA sequence: TGTGCCAGCAGTGAAACAGGGGCAGGTCAGCCCCAGCATTTT.

The chain combines TRBV10-2 with TRBJ2-1, with 7 bases fitting TRBD2. The CDR3 contains 13 residues. Looked up from germline, CDR1 is WSHSY and CDR2 is SAAADI. The J segment lost 7 bases and the V segment lost 0 bases, leaving 0 bases of the junction unmatched. Here the CDR3 reads CASSESGGNEQFF. The CDR3, as DNA: TGCGCCAGCAGTGAGTCGGGAGGGAATGAGCAGTTCTTC.

Turning to this clone: At one end the junction does not follow the germline gene, possibly because of a read error. The J gene is TRBJ2-2, the V gene TRBV5-1; D is perhaps TRBD2 (5 bases). The CDR3 length is 13 residues. CDR1 is SGHRS, CDR2 YFSETQ, per germline. CDR3 loop: CASSLSPAGKLFF. CDR3 nucleotides: TGCGCCAGCAGCTTGTCCCCGGCCGGGAAGCTGTTTTTT. The whole variable domain, filled in from reference TRBV5-1 and TRBJ2-2, reads KAGVTQTPRYLIKTRGQQVTLSCSPISGHRSVSWYQQTPGQGLQFLFEYFSETQRNKGNFPGRFSGRQFSNSRSEMNVSTLELGDSALYLCASSLSPAGKLFFGEGSRLTVL.

A few counts support this clone. The chain employs TRBV15 and TRBJ2-1, with 8 bases fitting TRBD2. The CDR3 totals 20 residues. Germline values: CDR1 LNHNV, CDR2 YYDKDF (reference sequence). V shed 0 bases and J 4 bases; nucleotides not matched to a gene: 17. CDR3 bases: TGTGCCACCAGCAGAGATCTTGGGCGGGCGAGCGGGAGTCGATACAATGAGCAGTTCTTC. This gives the protein CATSRDLGRASGSRYNEQFF.

This clone has a handful of counts. J is TRBJ1-2 and V is TRBV27; TRBD1 matches 11 bases. Trimming at V came to 8 bases and at J to 8 bases, leaving 7 bases not matched to a gene. The CDR3 loop spans 13 amino acids. The V gene's germline CDR1 is MNHEY and CDR2 SMNVEV (reference sequence). The CDR3 sequence is CASGGQGAVGYTF. In DNA, the CDR3 is TGTGCCAGCGGCGGACAGGGGGCCGTCGGCTACACCTTC.

V usage is TRBV30 and J usage is TRBJ1-2; 9 nucleotides align to TRBD1. CDR3 size: 14 residues. The germline gives CDR1 GTSNPN, CDR2 SVGIG (reference sequence). The junction had 8 bases not matched to a gene; V was cut back by 5 bases and J by 4 bases. The CDR3 coding sequence is TGTGCCTGGGGTCGGACAGGGGTATTCTATGGCTACACCTTC. Amino acid sequence: CAWGRTGVFYGYTF. Full variable domain (rest looked up from reference TRBV30 and TRBJ1-2): SQTIHQWPATLVQPVGSPLSLECTVEGTSNPNLYWYRQAAGRGLQLLFYSVGIGQISSEVPQNLSASRPQDRQFILSSKKLLLSDSGFYLCAWGRTGVFYGYTFGSGTRLTVV.

The rearrangement uses TRBV13 and TRBJ1-4, with no clear D. The CDR3 loop spans 15 amino acids. Germline-derived CDR1 and CDR2 are PRHDT and FYEKMQ (reference sequence). The V and J ends lost 2 bases and 2 bases respectively, with 9 bases between them. Written as DNA, the CDR3 is TGTGCCAGCAGCTTACGGGAAGATACTAATGAAAAACTGTTTTTT. Its protein is CASSLREDTNEKLFF. Together with reference TRBV13 and TRBJ1-4, the CDR3 gives the full variable domain: AAGVIQSPRHLIKEKRETATLKCYPIPRHDTVYWYQQGPGQDPQFLISFYEKMQSDKGSIPDRFSAQQFSDYHSELNMSSLELGDSALYFCASSLREDTNEKLFFGSGTQLSVL.

The chain recombines TRBV7-9 with TRBJ1-2; TRBD1 agrees at 9 bases. Germline trimming cut 1 base from V and 6 bases from J; bases unmatched to any gene: 12. This CDR3 comprises 17 residues. Looked up from germline, CDR1 is SEHNR and CDR2 is FQNEAQ (reference sequence). DNA for the CDR3: TGTGCCAGCAGCTTAGACCCCGGACAGGGGTTTTCTCATGGCTACACCTTC. Its translation is CASSLDPGQGFSHGYTF.